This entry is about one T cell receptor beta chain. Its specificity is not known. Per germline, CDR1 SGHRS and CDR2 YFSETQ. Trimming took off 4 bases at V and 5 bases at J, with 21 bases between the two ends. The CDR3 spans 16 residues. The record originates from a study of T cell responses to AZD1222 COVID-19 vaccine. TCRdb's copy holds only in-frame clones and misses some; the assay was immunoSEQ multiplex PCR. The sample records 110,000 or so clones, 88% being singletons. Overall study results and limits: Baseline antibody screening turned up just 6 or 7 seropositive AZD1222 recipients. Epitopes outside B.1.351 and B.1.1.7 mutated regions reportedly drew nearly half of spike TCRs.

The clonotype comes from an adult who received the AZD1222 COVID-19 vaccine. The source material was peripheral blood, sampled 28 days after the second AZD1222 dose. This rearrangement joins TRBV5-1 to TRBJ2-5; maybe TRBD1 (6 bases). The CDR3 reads CASSPDPGQRGETQYF. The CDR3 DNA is TGCGCCAGCAGCCCAGACCCTGGACAGCGCGGGGAGACCCAGTACTTC.